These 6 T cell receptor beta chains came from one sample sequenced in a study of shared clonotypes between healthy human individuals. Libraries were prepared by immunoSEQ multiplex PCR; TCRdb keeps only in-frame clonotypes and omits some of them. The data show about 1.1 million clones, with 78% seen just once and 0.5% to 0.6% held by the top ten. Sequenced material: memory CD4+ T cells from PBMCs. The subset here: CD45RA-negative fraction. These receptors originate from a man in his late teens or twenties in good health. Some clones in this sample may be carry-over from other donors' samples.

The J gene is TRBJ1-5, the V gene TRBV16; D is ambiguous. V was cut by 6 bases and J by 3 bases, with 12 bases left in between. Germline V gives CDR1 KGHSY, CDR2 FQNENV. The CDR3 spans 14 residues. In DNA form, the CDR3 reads TGTGCCAGCAGAGCAAGGGCGGTCAATCAGCCCCAGCATTTT. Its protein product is CASRARAVNQPQHF.

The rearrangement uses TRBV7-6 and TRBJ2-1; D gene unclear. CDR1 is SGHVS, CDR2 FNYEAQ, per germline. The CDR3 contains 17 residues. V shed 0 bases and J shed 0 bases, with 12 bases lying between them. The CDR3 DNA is TGTGCCAGCAGCTTAGCGCAGATGTTGAGCTCCTACAATGAGCAGTTCTTC. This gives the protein CASSLAQMLSSYNEQFF.

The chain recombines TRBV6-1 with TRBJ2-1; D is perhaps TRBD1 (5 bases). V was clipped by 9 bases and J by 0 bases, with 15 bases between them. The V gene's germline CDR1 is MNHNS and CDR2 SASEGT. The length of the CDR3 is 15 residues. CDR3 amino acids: CASHRGSSSYNEQFF. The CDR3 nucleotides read TGTGCCAGTCATAGGGGCAGCAGCTCCTACAATGAGCAGTTCTTC.

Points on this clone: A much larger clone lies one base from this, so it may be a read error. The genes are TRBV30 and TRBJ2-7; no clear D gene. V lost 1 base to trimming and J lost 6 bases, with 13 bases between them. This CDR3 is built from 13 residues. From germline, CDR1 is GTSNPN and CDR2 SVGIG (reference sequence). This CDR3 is CAWSGIASGEQYF. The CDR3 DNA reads TGTGCCTGGAGTGGAATAGCCTCCGGCGAGCAGTACTTC.

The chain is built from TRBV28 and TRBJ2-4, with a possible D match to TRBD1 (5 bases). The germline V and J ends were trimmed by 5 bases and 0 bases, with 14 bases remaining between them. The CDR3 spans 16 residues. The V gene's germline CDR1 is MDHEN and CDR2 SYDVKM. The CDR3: CASSVSGSLAKNIQYF. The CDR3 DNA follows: TGTGCCAGCAGTGTCTCAGGGTCACTAGCCAAAAACATTCAGTACTTC.

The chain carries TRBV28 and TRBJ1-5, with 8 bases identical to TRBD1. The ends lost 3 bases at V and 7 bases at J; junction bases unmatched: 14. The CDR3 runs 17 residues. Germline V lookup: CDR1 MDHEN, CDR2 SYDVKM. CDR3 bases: TGTGCCAGCAGTTTTCAGGGGGCGGAGGCGGTAGTCCAGCCCCAGCATTTT. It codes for CASSFQGAEAVVQPQHF.